These 22 T cell receptor beta chains were all obtained from the same sample, sequenced in a study of cytomegalovirus exposure and HLA in healthy donors. Here immunoSEQ multiplex PCR was the method, and the copy in TCRdb shows in-frame clones only, minus some. The data hold fewer than 200,000 clones, with roughly 86% observed a single time. The specimen sequenced was PBMCs. Receptors were obtained from a man aged 18-30 years in good health and CMV-seropositive.

This rearrangement joins TRBV5-1 to TRBJ1-1; a possible D gene is TRBD1 (5 bases). Germline loops: CDR1 SGHRS, CDR2 YFSETQ. Trimming removed 2 bases at V and 4 bases at J, with 12 bases between. The CDR3 runs 14 residues. CDR3 protein: CASSLGAGGTEAFF. The CDR3 DNA follows: TGCGCCAGCAGCTTAGGGGCAGGCGGCACTGAAGCTTTCTTT.

The J gene is TRBJ2-1, the V gene TRBV28, with 8 bases matching TRBD2. Per the germline V gene, CDR1 is MDHEN and CDR2 is SYDVKM. Losses at the gene ends were 5 bases for V and 10 bases for J; bases not matched to a gene: 10. The CDR3 spans 14 residues. CDR3 bases: TGTGCCAGCAGTCACCGGGAGGGGGTACAGGAGCAGTTCTTC. Its translation: CASSHREGVQEQFF.

V is TRBV5-6 and J is TRBJ1-2; possible D gene TRBD1, 6 bases. V was trimmed by 4 bases and J by 6 bases, leaving 19 bases between them. Germline lookup yields CDR1 SGHDT and CDR2 YYEEEE. The length of the CDR3 is 15 residues. The CDR3 DNA is TGTGCCAGCAGCAAACCCAGGGGTTCTCCTCATGGCTACACCTTC. It specifies CASSKPRGSPHGYTF.

The J gene is TRBJ2-3, the V gene TRBV9, with D uncertain. The germline V gene has CDR1 SGDLS and CDR2 YYNGEE. The CDR3 consists of 13 residues. V was trimmed by 0 bases and J by 2 bases, leaving 4 bases between them. The CDR3 nucleotides read TGTGCCAGCAGCGTAGACTTCACAGATACGCAGTATTTT. As protein: CASSVDFTDTQYF.

This clone has a handful of counts. This chain links TRBV6-1 with TRBJ1-2; 7 bases are a match to TRBD1. With 1 base clipped from V and 5 bases from J, the junction kept 1 base outside the gene matches. This CDR3 has 13 residues. Germline CDR1 and CDR2: MNHNS and SASEGT. CDR3 protein: CASSEGTGYGYTF. The CDR3 DNA reads as TGTGCCAGCAGTGAAGGGACAGGTTATGGCTACACCTTC.

The rearrangement links TRBV5-5 to TRBJ2-7, with 7 bases aligning to TRBD1. V trimming: 4 bases; J trimming: 3 bases; junction bases outside the gene matches: 7. The germline CDR1 and CDR2 sequences are SGHKS and YYEKEE (reference sequence). CDR3 size: 14 residues. CDR3 DNA sequence: TGTGCCAGCAGCCTGAGTTCAGGGGGCTACGAGCAGTACTTC. This gives the protein CASSLSSGGYEQYF.

The chain couples TRBV7-6 to TRBJ1-2; the D is unclear. Germline values: CDR1 SGHVS, CDR2 FNYEAQ. The CDR3 is 13 amino acids. Trimming cost V 5 bases and J 6 bases, with 13 bases left between them. CDR3 residues: CASSPNPTNGYTF. Here the CDR3 DNA reads TGTGCCAGCAGCCCAAACCCTACTAATGGCTACACCTTC.

The V call is TRBV11-2, the J call TRBJ1-4; no firm D call. The CDR3 loop spans 15 amino acids. The V end was cut by 4 bases, the J end by 0 bases, with 9 bases between. The germline gives CDR1 SGHAT, CDR2 FQNNGV. CDR3 DNA sequence: TGTGCCAGCAGCTCCAACGGGGCAACTAATGAAAAACTGTTTTTT. This sequence encodes CASSSNGATNEKLFF.

This chain joins TRBV2 and TRBJ1-1; 7 bases are a match to TRBD1. CDR1 is SNHLY and CDR2 is FYNNEI in the germline V gene. Losses at the gene ends were 6 bases for V and 3 bases for J; bases not matched to a gene: 7. CDR3 length: 14 residues. Here the CDR3 reads CASRLSGTDTEAFF. DNA of the CDR3: TGTGCCAGCAGATTATCCGGGACAGACACTGAAGCTTTCTTT. Supplemented by reference TRBV2 and TRBJ1-1, the full variable domain reads EPEVTQTPSHQVTQMGQEVILRCVPISNHLYFYWYRQILGQKVEFLVSFYNNEISEKSEIFDDQFSVERPDGSNFTLKIRSTKLEDSAMYFCASRLSGTDTEAFFGQGTRLTVV.

The gene calls are TRBV7-9 and TRBJ2-7, with D perhaps TRBD1 (5 bases). The CDR3 has 15 residues. V lost 5 bases and J lost 3, with 17 bases in between. The germline gives CDR1 SEHNR, CDR2 FQNEAQ (reference sequence). Here the CDR3 reads CASSPHGQGLYEQYF. In DNA, the CDR3 is TGTGCCAGCAGCCCCCACGGGCAGGGTCTCTACGAGCAGTACTTC.

The rearrangement links TRBV7-2 to TRBJ2-1, with 8 bases that match TRBD2. The CDR3 is 17 residues long. J gave up 8 bases and V 6 bases, and 18 bases lay outside the gene matches. CDR1 is SGHTA and CDR2 is FQGNSA in the germline V gene. CDR3 in amino acids: CASSSRTSRVLDHEQFF. The CDR3 DNA reads TGTGCCAGCAGTAGTAGGACTAGCCGCGTGTTGGACCATGAGCAGTTCTTC.

This clone is a singleton in its sample. The chain combines TRBV4-3 with TRBJ2-7, with TRBD1 matching 8 bases. CDR1 LGHNA and CDR2 YSLEER come from the germline V gene. Germline trimming cut 4 bases from V and 4 bases from J; bases unmatched to any gene: 6. This CDR3 comprises 14 residues. The CDR3 DNA sequence: TGCGCCAGCAGCCCCGGACAGGGTCAGTACGAGCAGTACTTC. Its protein is CASSPGQGQYEQYF.

The V gene is TRBV6-1, the J gene TRBJ1-1; weak D call: TRBD1 (6 bases). CDR1 is MNHNS and CDR2 is SASEGT in the germline V gene. Trimming pared 6 bases from V and 0 bases from J, leaving 14 bases between. The CDR3 runs to 15 residues. The CDR3 here is CASRRKTGLNTEAFF. CDR3 bases: TGTGCCAGCAGGAGAAAAACAGGGTTGAACACTGAAGCTTTCTTT.

The CDR3 region is CASTLGGASGELFF. The CDR3 nucleotides read TGTGCCAGCACCCTAGGGGGGGCCTCCGGGGAGCTGTTTTTT. V is TRBV7-3 and J is TRBJ2-2; D is perhaps TRBD2 (7 bases). Between the trimmed V and J ends, which lost 7 bases and 6 bases, there was a span of 15 bases. Germline V CDR1 and CDR2: SGHTA, FQGTGA. The CDR3 totals 14 residues.

The V gene is TRBV2, the J gene TRBJ2-5; D remains ambiguous. This CDR3 comprises 13 residues. Trimming took off 4 bases at V and 1 base at J, with 7 bases between the two ends. Germline loops: CDR1 SNHLY, CDR2 FYNNEI. The CDR3 sequence: CASSASFQETQYF. The DNA of the CDR3 is TGTGCCAGCAGTGCTAGTTTCCAAGAGACCCAGTACTTC.

This chain joins TRBV29-1 and TRBJ2-5; D is undetermined. V lost 5 bases and J lost 7, with 20 bases in between. Germline CDR1 is SQVTM and CDR2 is ANQGSEA. The CDR3 loop spans 14 amino acids. The CDR3 DNA sequence: TGCAGCGTTCCGCGCGGTCAAGAGACTGGGACCCAGTACTTC. This sequence encodes CSVPRGQETGTQYF.

This clone showed up just once. This chain links TRBV28 with TRBJ2-1, with 9 positions matching TRBD2. The CDR3 spans 14 residues. Looked up from germline, CDR1 is MDHEN and CDR2 is SYDVKM. V lost 6 bases, J lost 3 bases, and 3 bases stayed unmatched. The CDR3 DNA reads TGTGCCAGCAGAGGGACTAGCAGCTACAATGAGCAGTTCTTC. Translation: CASRGTSSYNEQFF.

This chain joins TRBV7-9 and TRBJ2-7, with a possible D match to TRBD2 (6 bases). This CDR3 is 10 amino acids long. Germline CDR1 reads SEHNR; CDR2 reads FQNEAQ (reference sequence). Between the trimmed V and J ends, which lost 6 bases and 7 bases, there was a span of 7 bases. CDR3: CASRGREQYF. CDR3 in DNA: TGTGCCAGCAGGGGGAGGGAGCAGTACTTC.

This rearrangement joins TRBV28 to TRBJ2-7; 10 nucleotides agree with TRBD2. This CDR3 contains 14 residues. J lost 4 bases, V lost 8 bases, and 8 bases had no gene match. From germline, CDR1 is MDHEN and CDR2 SYDVKM. In DNA form, the CDR3 reads TGTGCCAGCTGCAGCGGGAGGGGGAAGTACGAGCAGTACTTC. Protein: CASCSGRGKYEQYF.

The genes are TRBV11-3 and TRBJ2-6, with a weak D call TRBD2 (5 bases). Germline V gene sequence: CDR1 SGHNT, CDR2 YENEEA. The length of the CDR3 is 17 residues. V was shortened by 1 base and J by 0 bases, with 10 bases between the two germline ends. CDR3 nucleotides: TGTGCCAGCAGCTTAGGGGGAGCAGGCTCTGGGGCCAACGTCCTGACTTTC. Encoded protein: CASSLGGAGSGANVLTF.

The CDR3 loop reads CASSLPEDRNNEQFF. CDR3 DNA: TGTGCCAGCAGCTTACCTGAGGACAGGAACAATGAGCAGTTCTTC. The chain combines TRBV7-9 with TRBJ2-1; TRBD1 agrees at 7 bases. Germline V gene data show CDR1 as SEHNR and CDR2 as FQNEAQ (reference sequence). The CDR3 length is 15 residues. J lost 5 bases, V lost 2 bases, and 6 bases had no gene match.

This sequence joins TRBV18 and TRBJ1-1; D is undetermined. The CDR3 has 15 residues. V gave up 1 base and J gave up 0 bases, with 9 bases separating them. Germline values: CDR1 KGHSH, CDR2 LQKENI. This CDR3 is CASSPQRDMNTEAFF. In nucleotides, the CDR3 is TGTGCCAGCTCACCACAGAGGGATATGAACACTGAAGCTTTCTTT.